This T cell receptor (beta chain) was captured by sequencing in a study of T cell changes during pregnancy in multiple sclerosis. CDR3 length equals 15 residues. Using immunoSEQ multiplex PCR, the repertoire was profiled, and TCRdb retains in-frame clones only, with some absent. The repertoire has about 51,000 clones, more than 85% of them found once; the top ten carry 2.9%. The sample in question was CD8+ T cells from peripheral blood mononuclear cells, obtained in the second trimester of pregnancy. The origin of this receptor is a female donor with multiple sclerosis, enrolled in a pregnancy study. The chain combines TRBV21-1 with TRBJ1-5. TRBV21-1 is classified as a pseudogene. The CDR3 sequence is CASSAIGAYNQPQHF. The CDR3 region has the DNA TGTGCCAGCAGCGCAATAGGAGCTTACAATCAGCCCCAGCATTTT.